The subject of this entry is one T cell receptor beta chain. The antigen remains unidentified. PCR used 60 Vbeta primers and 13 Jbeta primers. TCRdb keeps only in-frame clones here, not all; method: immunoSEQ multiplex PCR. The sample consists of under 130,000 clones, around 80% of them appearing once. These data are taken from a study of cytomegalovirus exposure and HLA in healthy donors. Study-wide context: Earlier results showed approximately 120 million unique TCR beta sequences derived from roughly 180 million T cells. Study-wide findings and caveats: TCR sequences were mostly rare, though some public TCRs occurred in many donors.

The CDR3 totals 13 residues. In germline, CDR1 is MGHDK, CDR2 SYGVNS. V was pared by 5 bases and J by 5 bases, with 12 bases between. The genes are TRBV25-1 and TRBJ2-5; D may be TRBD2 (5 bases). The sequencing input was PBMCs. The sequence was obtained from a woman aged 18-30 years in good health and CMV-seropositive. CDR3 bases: TGTGCCAGCAGTCTCGTACTAGGGGAGACCCAGTACTTC. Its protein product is CASSLVLGETQYF.